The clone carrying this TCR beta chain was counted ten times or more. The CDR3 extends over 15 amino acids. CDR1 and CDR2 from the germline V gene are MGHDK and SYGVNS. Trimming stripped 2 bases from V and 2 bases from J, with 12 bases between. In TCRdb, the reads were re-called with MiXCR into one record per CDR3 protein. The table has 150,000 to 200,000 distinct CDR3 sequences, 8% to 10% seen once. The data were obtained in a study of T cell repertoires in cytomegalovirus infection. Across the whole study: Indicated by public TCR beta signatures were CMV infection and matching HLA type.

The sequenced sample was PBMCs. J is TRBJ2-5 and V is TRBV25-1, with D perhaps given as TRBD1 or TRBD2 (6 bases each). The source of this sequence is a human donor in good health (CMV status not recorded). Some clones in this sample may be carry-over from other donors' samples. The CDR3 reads CASSEQQGRQETQYF. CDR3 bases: TGTGCCAGCAGTGAACAGCAGGGGAGGCAAGAGACCCAGTACTTC.